The 2 T cell receptor beta chains below were found in one sample sequenced in a study of radiotherapy plus CTLA-4 blockade in lung cancer. Libraries were prepared by immunoSEQ multiplex PCR; TCRdb keeps only in-frame clonotypes and omits some of them. The data contain tens of thousands of clones, more than 85% of them singletons. The input for sequencing was peripheral blood, taken from a patient treated with radiotherapy plus ipilimumab. Receptor source: a human donor with non-small cell lung cancer who had stable disease on radiotherapy plus ipilimumab.

This sequence joins TRBV5-6 and TRBJ2-1; 11 positions agree with TRBD2. The CDR3 runs 18 residues. J gave up 3 bases and V 2 bases, and 10 bases lay outside the gene matches. Germline loops: CDR1 SGHDT, CDR2 YYEEEE. CDR3 bases: TGTGCCAGCAGCTTCAGGGTCGGGACTAGCGGAGACTACAATGAGCAGTTCTTC. It encodes CASSFRVGTSGDYNEQFF.

The chain couples TRBV7-6 to TRBJ2-3; 11 nucleotides line up with TRBD2. CDR1 is SGHVS, CDR2 FNYEAQ, per germline. V lost 5 bases to trimming and J lost 3 bases; unmatched junction nucleotides: 7. The CDR3 runs to 16 residues. DNA for the CDR3: TGTGCCAGCAGCCTCCAGGCTAGCGGGGGGACAGATACGCAGTATTTT. Protein product: CASSLQASGGTDTQYF.